This T cell receptor beta chain is drawn from a study of blood T cells in healthy people across ages. Findings of the study overall: What prevented conclusive comparison of naive and antigen-experienced cells was that PBMCs were unsorted. Estimates of total diversity, which came from one million sequenced T cells, were considered to be underestimates.

Total RNA was isolated from each sample in quantities of at least 5 micrograms. This clonotype was counted between two and nine times. Its specificity is not known. Germline trimming cut 6 bases from V and 6 bases from J; bases unmatched to any gene: 5. CDR3 length: 14 amino acids. Looked up from germline, CDR1 is SNHLY and CDR2 is FYNNEI. The authors ran a second PCR of roughly 6 to 12 cycles using a sample-barcoded 5' primer and a J-beta primer mix. TCRdb reprocessed the 5' RACE reads with MiXCR, giving one entry per CDR3 protein. The sample comprises 800,000 to 950,000 distinct CDR3 sequences, about 36% of which are singletons, and 10% to 15% rests with the top ten.

Source material: blood. The V gene is TRBV2, the J gene TRBJ1-6; TRBD1 agrees at 7 bases. The clonotype originates from a man aged 18 to 35 in good health. The CDR3 here is CASSGDRINSPLHF. The CDR3 coding sequence is TGTGCCAGCAGCGGGGACAGAATTAATTCACCCCTCCACTTT.